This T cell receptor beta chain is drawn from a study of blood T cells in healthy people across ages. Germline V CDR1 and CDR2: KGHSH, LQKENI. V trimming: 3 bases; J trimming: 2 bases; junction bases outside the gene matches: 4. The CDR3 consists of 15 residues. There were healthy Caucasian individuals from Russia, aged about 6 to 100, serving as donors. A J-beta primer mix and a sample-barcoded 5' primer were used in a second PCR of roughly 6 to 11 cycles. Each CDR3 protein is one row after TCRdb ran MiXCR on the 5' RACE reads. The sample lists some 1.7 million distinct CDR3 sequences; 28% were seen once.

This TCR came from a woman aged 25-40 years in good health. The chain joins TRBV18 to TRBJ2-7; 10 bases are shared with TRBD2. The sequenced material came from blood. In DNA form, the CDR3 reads TGTGCCAGCTCACCCTCAACTAGCGGGACCTACGAGCAGTACTTC. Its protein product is CASSPSTSGTYEQYF.